The 3 T cell receptor beta chains below all came from one sample that was sequenced in a study of blood T cell repertoires in COVID-19. The data were produced by immunoSEQ multiplex PCR, yet TCRdb's version contains in-frame clones alone and is incomplete. Found here are around 100,000 clones, more than 90% of them singletons; the top ten hold 1.9%. The sequenced sample consisted of peripheral blood. These receptors were obtained from a woman aged 45-59 years with COVID-19, enrolled during active disease.

This chain links TRBV24-1 with TRBJ2-2; D is ambiguous. The V and J ends lost 6 bases and 0 bases respectively, with 7 bases between them. This CDR3 has 14 residues. From germline, CDR1 is KGHDR and CDR2 SFDVKD. CDR3 region: CATSTPPNTGELFF. The DNA of the CDR3 is TGTGCCACCAGTACACCTCCGAACACCGGGGAGCTGTTTTTT.

The rearrangement uses TRBV28 and TRBJ1-4; TRBD1 is a possible D gene (5 bases). Germline V CDR1 and CDR2: MDHEN, SYDVKM. The V end was cut by 2 bases, the J end by 4 bases, with 17 bases between. The CDR3 extends over 17 amino acids. This CDR3 reads CASSLGPGREHNEKLFF. In nucleotides, the CDR3 is TGTGCCAGCAGTTTAGGGCCAGGGAGGGAGCATAATGAAAAACTGTTTTTT.

The chain joins TRBV19 to TRBJ1-1; D perhaps matches TRBD1 (5 bases). There are 15 residues in the CDR3. Trimming removed 3 bases from V and 0 bases from J, with 11 bases in between. Germline-derived CDR1 and CDR2 are LNHDA and SQIVND (reference sequence). The CDR3 sequence: CASSISTGMNTEAFF. In DNA form, the CDR3 reads TGTGCCAGTAGTATCAGTACAGGAATGAACACTGAAGCTTTCTTT.